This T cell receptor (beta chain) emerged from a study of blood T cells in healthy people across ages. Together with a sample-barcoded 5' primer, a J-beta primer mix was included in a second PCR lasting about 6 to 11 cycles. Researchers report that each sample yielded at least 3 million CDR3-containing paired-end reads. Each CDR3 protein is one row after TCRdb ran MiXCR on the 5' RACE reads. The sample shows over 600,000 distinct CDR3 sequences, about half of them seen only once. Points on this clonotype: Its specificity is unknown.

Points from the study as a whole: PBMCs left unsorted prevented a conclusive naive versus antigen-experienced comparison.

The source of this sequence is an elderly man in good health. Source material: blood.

In DNA, the CDR3 is TGCAGTGCTAGTAATGGAGCCAAAAACATTCAGTACTTC. Amino acid sequence: CSASNGAKNIQYF. The chain recombines TRBV20-1 with TRBJ2-4, with unresolved D. V lost 3 bases to trimming and J lost 0 bases, with 6 bases between them. Looked up from germline, CDR1 is DFQATT and CDR2 is SNEGSKA (reference sequence). The CDR3 extends over 13 amino acids.